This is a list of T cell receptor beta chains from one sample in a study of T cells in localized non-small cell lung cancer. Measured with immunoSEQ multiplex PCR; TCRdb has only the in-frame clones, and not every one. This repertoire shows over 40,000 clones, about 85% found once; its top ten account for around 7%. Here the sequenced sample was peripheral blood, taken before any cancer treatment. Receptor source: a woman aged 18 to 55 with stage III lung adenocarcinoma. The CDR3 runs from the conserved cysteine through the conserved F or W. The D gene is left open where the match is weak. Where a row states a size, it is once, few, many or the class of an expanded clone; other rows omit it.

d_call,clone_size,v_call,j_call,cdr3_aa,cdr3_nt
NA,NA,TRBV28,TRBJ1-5,CASSRAPGQNQPQHF,TGTGCCAGCAGCCGCGCCCCCGGCCAGAATCAGCCCCAGCATTTT
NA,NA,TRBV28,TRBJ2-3,CASSSAVTQYF,TGTGCCAGCAGCTCGGCGGTTACGCAGTATTTT
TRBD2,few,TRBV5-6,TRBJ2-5,CASSFYERGGAETQYF,TGTGCCAGCAGCTTTTACGAGCGGGGGGGCGCAGAGACCCAGTACTTC
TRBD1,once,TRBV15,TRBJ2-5,CATSLWTGVARRGETQYF,TGTGCCACCAGCCTTTGGACAGGGGTGGCAAGGAGGGGGGAGACCCAGTACTTC
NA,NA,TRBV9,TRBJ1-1,CASSVDGGAGEAFF,TGTGCCAGCAGCGTAGATGGAGGGGCGGGAGAAGCTTTCTTT
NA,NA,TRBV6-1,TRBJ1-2,CASSEGSQEIAYGYTF,TGTGCCAGCAGTGAAGGATCACAGGAGATAGCCTATGGCTACACCTTC
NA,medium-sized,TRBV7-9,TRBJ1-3,CASSFGTAGNTIYF,TGTGCCAGCAGTTTTGGGACCGCTGGAAACACCATATATTTT
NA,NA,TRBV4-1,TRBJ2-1,CASSQREQGNEQFF,TGCGCCAGCAGCCAAAGGGAGCAGGGGAATGAGCAGTTCTTC
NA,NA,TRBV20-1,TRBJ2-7,CSAQDRTGQYF,TGCAGTGCTCAAGACAGGACGGGGCAGTACTTC
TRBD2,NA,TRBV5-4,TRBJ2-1,CASSSLADYNEQFF,TGTGCCAGCAGCTCACTAGCGGACTACAATGAGCAGTTCTTC
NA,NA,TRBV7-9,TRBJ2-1,CASSLEGKRGARNEQFF,TGTGCCAGCAGCTTAGAGGGTAAACGGGGGGCGAGGAATGAGCAGTTCTTC
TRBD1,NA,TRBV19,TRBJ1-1,CASSLDRGLTEAFF,TGTGCCAGTAGTCTCGACAGGGGGCTGACTGAAGCTTTCTTT
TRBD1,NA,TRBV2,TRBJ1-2,CASSDPGQGTF,TGTGCCAGCAGTGATCCCGGACAGGGAACCTTC
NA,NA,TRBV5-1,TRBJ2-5,CASSYEETQYF,TGCGCCAGCAGCTATGAAGAGACCCAGTACTTC
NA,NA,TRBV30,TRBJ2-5,CAWIIADQETQYF,TGTGCCTGGATCATCGCGGACCAAGAGACCCAGTACTTC
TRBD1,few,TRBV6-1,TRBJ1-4,CASTTWGGQGARLFF,TGTGCCAGCACCACCTGGGGAGGGCAGGGGGCTCGGCTGTTTTTT
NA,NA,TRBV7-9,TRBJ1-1,CASSLVGRGMNTEAFF,TGTGCCAGCAGCTTAGTCGGCAGGGGAATGAACACTGAAGCTTTCTTT
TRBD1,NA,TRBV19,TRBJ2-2,CASSKDRGLTGELFF,TGTGCCAGTAGCAAGGACAGGGGTTTAACCGGGGAGCTGTTTTTT
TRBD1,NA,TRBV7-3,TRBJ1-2,CASSFRQGDYGYTF,TGTGCCAGCAGCTTCCGGCAGGGGGACTATGGCTACACCTTC
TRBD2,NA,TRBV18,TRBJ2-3,CASSPGTNTDTQYF,TGTGCCAGCTCCCCCGGGACTAACACAGATACGCAGTATTTT
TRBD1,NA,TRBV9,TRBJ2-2,CASSIGQGTGELFF,TGTGCCAGCAGCATCGGACAGGGGACCGGGGAGCTGTTTTTT
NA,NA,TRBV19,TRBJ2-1,CASSARSSSYNEQFF,TGTGCCAGTAGCGCGCGGTCCAGCTCCTACAATGAGCAGTTCTTC
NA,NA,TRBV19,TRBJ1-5,CASSTRDVGNQPQHF,TGTGCCAGTAGTACCCGGGACGTGGGCAATCAGCCCCAGCATTTT
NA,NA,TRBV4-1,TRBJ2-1,CASSQEAAQEYNEQFF,TGCGCCAGCAGCCAAGAGGCCGCACAGGAATACAATGAGCAGTTCTTC
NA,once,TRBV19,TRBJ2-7,CASSISGTAYEQYF,TGTGCCAGTAGTATTTCCGGGACCGCCTACGAGCAGTACTTC
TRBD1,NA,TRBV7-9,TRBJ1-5,CASSESRGGNQPQHF,TGTGCCAGCAGCGAATCCAGGGGGGGCAATCAGCCCCAGCATTTT
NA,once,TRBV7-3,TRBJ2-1,CASSPGRGADEQFF,TGTGCCAGCAGCCCAGGGAGGGGGGCGGATGAGCAGTTCTTC
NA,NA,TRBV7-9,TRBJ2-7,CASSRGRGAYEQYF,TGTGCCAGCAGTCGGGGGCGCGGAGCCTACGAGCAGTACTTC
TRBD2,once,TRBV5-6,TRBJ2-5,CASSLVGLGTATQYF,TGTGCCAGCAGCTTGGTGGGACTAGGGACCGCGACCCAGTACTTC
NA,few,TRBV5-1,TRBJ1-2,CASSPTGHGYTF,TGCGCCAGCAGCCCCACGGGGCATGGCTACACCTTC
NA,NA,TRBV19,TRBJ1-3,CASSINTITTGNTIYF,TGTGCCAGTAGTATTAACACTATTACAACTGGAAACACCATATATTTT
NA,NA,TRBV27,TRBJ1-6,CASSLKIRFPNSPLHF,TGTGCCAGCAGTTTAAAGATTCGGTTCCCTAATTCACCCCTCCACTTT
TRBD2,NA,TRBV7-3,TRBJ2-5,CASSLGLAGGQETQYF,TGTGCCAGCAGCCTGGGGCTAGCGGGGGGTCAAGAGACCCAGTACTTC
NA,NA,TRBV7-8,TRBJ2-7,CASSLTQGGREQYF,TGTGCCAGCAGCTTAACCCAGGGGGGAAGAGAGCAGTACTTC
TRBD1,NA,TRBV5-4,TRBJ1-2,CASSRDRRGYTF,TGTGCCAGCAGCCGGGACAGGCGTGGCTACACCTTC
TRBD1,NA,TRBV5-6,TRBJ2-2,CASSRQGSDTGELFF,TGTGCCAGCAGCAGACAGGGATCCGACACCGGGGAGCTGTTTTTT
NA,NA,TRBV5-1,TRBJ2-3,CASSLFGVWQRSTDTQYF,TGCGCCAGCAGCTTGTTCGGAGTGTGGCAGAGAAGCACAGATACGCAGTATTTT
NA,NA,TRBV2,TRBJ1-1,CASRAEGTEAFF,TGTGCCAGCCGGGCAGAAGGAACTGAAGCTTTCTTT
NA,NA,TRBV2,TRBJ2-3,CASSYLTDTQYF,TGTGCCAGCAGTTATCTCACAGATACGCAGTATTTT
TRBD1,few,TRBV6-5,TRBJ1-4,CASSLTGDVEKLFF,TGTGCCAGCAGTTTAACAGGGGACGTGGAAAAACTGTTTTTT
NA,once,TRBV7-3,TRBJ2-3,CASSSSYTDTQYF,TGTGCCAGCAGCTCCTCTTATACAGATACGCAGTATTTT
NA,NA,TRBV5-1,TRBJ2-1,CASSQRALGDEQFF,TGCGCCAGCAGCCAGAGGGCCCTTGGGGATGAGCAGTTCTTC
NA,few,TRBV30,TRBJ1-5,CAWRAPGRGPQPQHF,TGTGCCTGGAGAGCCCCGGGGCGGGGGCCTCAGCCCCAGCATTTT
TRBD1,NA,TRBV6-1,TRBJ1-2,CASSVTGTGRAYGYTF,TGTGCCAGCAGTGTGACCGGGACAGGGCGTGCCTATGGCTACACCTTC
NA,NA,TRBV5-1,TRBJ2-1,CASSLVADNEQFF,TGCGCCAGCAGCTTGGTAGCGGACAATGAGCAGTTCTTC
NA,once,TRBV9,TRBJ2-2,CASTPGGPGELFF,TGTGCCAGCACCCCGGGCGGACCCGGGGAGCTGTTTTTT
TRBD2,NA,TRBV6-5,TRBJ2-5,CASSSTSPGTQYF,TGTGCCAGCAGTTCGACTAGCCCGGGGACCCAGTACTTC
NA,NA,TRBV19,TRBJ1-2,CASSISGDDGYTF,TGTGCCAGTAGTATCTCGGGGGACGATGGCTACACCTTC
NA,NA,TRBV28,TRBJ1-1,CASNAGWGNTEAFF,TGTGCCAGCAATGCAGGGTGGGGGAACACTGAAGCTTTCTTT
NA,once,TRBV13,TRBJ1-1,CASSLGHTNTEAFF,TGTGCCAGCAGCCTCGGGCACACGAACACTGAAGCTTTCTTT
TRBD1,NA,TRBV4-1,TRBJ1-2,CASSPIRTGWYGYTF,TGCGCCAGCAGCCCCATAAGGACAGGCTGGTATGGCTACACCTTC
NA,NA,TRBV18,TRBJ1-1,CASSPSVLNTEAFF,TGTGCCAGCTCACCATCGGTCCTGAACACTGAAGCTTTCTTT
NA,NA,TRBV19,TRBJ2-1,CASSMNRDYNEQFF,TGTGCCAGTAGTATGAATAGAGACTACAATGAGCAGTTCTTC
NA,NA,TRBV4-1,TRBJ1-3,CASTRRGEESGNTIYF,TGCGCCAGCACCCGCCGGGGTGAAGAGTCTGGAAACACCATATATTTT
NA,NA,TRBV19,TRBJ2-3,CASSDRGASTDTQYF,TGTGCCAGTAGTGACCGGGGGGCCAGCACAGATACGCAGTATTTT
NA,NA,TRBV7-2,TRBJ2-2,CASSSPTAGTGELFF,TGTGCCAGCAGCTCGCCAACTGCCGGCACCGGGGAGCTGTTTTTT
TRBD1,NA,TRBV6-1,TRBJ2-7,CASSEEHRGVGEQYF,TGTGCCAGCAGTGAAGAACACAGGGGTGTCGGCGAGCAGTACTTC